The T cell receptor beta chain described here comes from a study of CD8 T cells in ankylosing spondylitis (dated by TCRdb to 2016 to 2017). For the study in its entirety: To find TCR variants linked to disease, the study profiled T cell receptor beta repertoires in ankylosing spondylitis patients and healthy donors. Peripheral blood was sampled, and synovial fluid was also collected from ankylosing spondylitis patients. In total, the full study cohort was made up of 108 healthy donors and approximately 24 ankylosing spondylitis patients. What the authors observed across the whole study: The disease-linked clones were reported as significantly enriched in matched synovial fluid samples from ankylosing spondylitis patients. Blood from ankylosing spondylitis patients appeared to be characterized by a TCR beta motif composed of roughly eight highly homologous amino acid variants. Some motif variants had previously been reported in the synovial fluid and blood of reactive arthritis patients, which suggests shared mechanisms of disease initiation. In peripheral blood, the disease-linked clones were found at relatively low frequencies and had a CD8+ phenotype.

This clonotype occurred many times. What this receptor recognizes is not known. No quality values exist for individual bases; no much larger clone is one base distant. The cysteine opens and the phenylalanine closes a CDR3 of 13 amino acids. The DNA shown is the 39-base CDR3, in frame from base 1. CDR1 is given as SEHNR and CDR2 as FQNEAQ, both from the germline V gene (reference sequence). The instrument was an Illumina HiSeq 2500. TCR beta libraries were prepared by quantitative 5'-RACE with molecular barcodes. On the authors' methods: To identify disease-linked TCR variants, a new computational method was used, one built on a probabilistic model of VDJ rearrangement. The public reads were run again by TCRdb, first through fastp at Q25 and then through MiXCR, and only productive beta chains were kept. Each CDR3 protein gets just one entry, which takes the most common genes and DNA from the rows behind it. The V and J calls and clone size come from TCRdb's table, not from the authors' own analysis. This sample has 200,000 to 250,000 distinct CDR3 sequences in its table, and about 7.3% of those were observed once. The ten largest clones add up to 11% to 15% of the sample.

The chain employs TRBV7-9 and TRBJ2-7, and TRBD2 may be the D gene, going by 6 matching bases. Sequencing input: blood, either unsorted or a sorted T cell fraction (not recorded which). This TCR derives from a male donor with ankylosing spondylitis. The CDR3 protein sequence reads: CATGKGLSYEQYF. The base sequence is TGTGCTACCGGGAAGGGACTCTCCTACGAGCAGTACTTC.